A selection of T cell receptor beta chains follows, all from one sample in a study of blood T cell repertoires in COVID-19. The protocol was immunoSEQ multiplex PCR, while the TCRdb copy is restricted to in-frame clones and leaves out a portion. This sample carries around 240,000 clones, about 90% of them seen once, and the ten largest clones take roughly 1.2%. The sample consisted of PBMCs or T cells enriched from blood (not recorded which). The source is a human donor in a cohort exposed to, infected with or recovered from COVID-19 (not recorded which). The donor label of this sample is uncertain. Both conserved end residues are part of each CDR3. Fields, in order: clone size, J gene, D gene, V gene, CDR3 protein, CDR3 DNA. The D gene is left open where the match is weak. Not all rows give a size; the values are once, few, many and, for expanded clones, a class.

NA TRBJ1-1 NA TRBV10-2 CASSEETENTEAFF TGCGCCAGCAGTGAGGAGACAGAGAACACTGAAGCTTTCTTT
NA TRBJ2-7 NA TRBV5-5 CASSQDYSYEQYF TGTGCCAGCAGCCAGGACTATTCCTACGAGCAGTACTTC
once TRBJ2-2 NA TRBV5-5 CASSLYYTGELFF TGTGCCAGCAGCTTGTATTACACCGGGGAGCTGTTTTTT
NA TRBJ1-2 TRBD1 TRBV30 CAWTALTGRGYYGYTF TGTGCCTGGACCGCTCTGACAGGGCGTGGCTACTATGGCTACACCTTC
NA TRBJ1-5 TRBD1 TRBV14 CASSQDPTRTGGHQPQHF TGTGCCAGCAGCCAGGACCCAACTAGGACAGGGGGCCATCAGCCCCAGCATTTT
NA TRBJ2-1 TRBD2 TRBV11-2 CASNIRLAGGDEQFF TGTGCCAGCAACATCCGACTAGCGGGGGGGGATGAGCAGTTCTTC
once TRBJ2-7 NA TRBV7-2 CASSSGGTLSEQYF TGTGCCAGCAGCTCCGGCGGGACGCTGTCCGAGCAGTACTTC
once TRBJ2-1 TRBD1 TRBV10-1 CASSRQGANNEQFF TGCGCCAGCTCCCGGCAGGGGGCCAACAATGAGCAGTTCTTC
NA TRBJ2-3 NA TRBV21-1 CASSKGQSLGTDTQYF TGTGCCAGCAGCAAAGGTCAGTCCCTGGGCACAGATACGCAGTATTTT
once TRBJ2-5 TRBD2 TRBV5-1 CASSAAGETQYF TGCGCCAGCAGCGCAGCGGGGGAGACCCAGTACTTC
few TRBJ2-3 TRBD2 TRBV20-1 CSASYWRGGEDTQYF TGCAGTGCTAGTTACTGGCGGGGGGGCGAGGATACGCAGTATTTT
NA TRBJ1-2 TRBD1 TRBV10-3 CAITEGDRGLSGYTF TGTGCCATCACCGAGGGGGACAGGGGGCTCAGTGGCTACACCTTC
NA TRBJ1-5 NA TRBV19 CASSSHLDRNSNQPQHF TGTGCCAGTAGTTCTCATCTGGACAGAAATAGCAATCAGCCCCAGCATTTT
once TRBJ1-6 TRBD1 TRBV5-1 CASSLDRGDSPLHF TGCGCCAGCAGCTTGGACAGGGGCGATTCACCCCTCCACTTT
NA TRBJ1-1 TRBD1 TRBV19 CASSMAGGATEAFF TGTGCCAGTAGTATGGCAGGGGGAGCGACTGAAGCTTTCTTT
NA TRBJ1-2 NA TRBV19 CASSKLRTGDAYGYTF TGTGCCAGTAGCAAACTCAGAACAGGAGACGCTTACGGCTACACCTTC
NA TRBJ2-1 TRBD2 TRBV19 CASSIGGWGEGYNEQFF TGTGCCAGTAGTATAGGAGGTTGGGGGGAGGGCTACAATGAGCAGTTCTTC
once TRBJ1-2 NA TRBV6-5 CASSKQKYGYTF TGTGCCAGCTCTAAACAGAAGTATGGCTACACCTTC